This T cell receptor (beta chain) was identified during a study of blood T cell repertoires in COVID-19. As handled by the study authors: Reference gene primer amplification in the assay estimated nucleated cell counts. Some clones are missing from TCRdb's copy, which holds only in-frame ones; the method was immunoSEQ multiplex PCR. The V and J calls and clone size come from that table; D and trimming were worked out from the DNA. The profile shows hundreds of thousands of clones, 80% to 90% of them singletons. V lost 1 base and J lost 13, with 13 bases in between. There are 12 residues in the CDR3. Looked up from germline, CDR1 is MDHEN and CDR2 is SYDVKM. Those who participated ranged in age from 18 to 89 years and resided in about two dozen US areas. Participants reported their clinical history, and cohort assignment relied on those reports.

This TCR came from a woman under 40 who had been exposed to COVID-19. The sequenced material came from PBMCs or T cells enriched from blood (not recorded which). The V call is TRBV28, the J call TRBJ1-1, with D maybe TRBD1 (5 bases). CDR3 DNA sequence: TGTGCCAGCAGTTTATTGGCAGGGAGGGTTTTCTTT. It codes for CASSLLAGRVFF.